The 25 T cell receptor beta chains below all came from one sample that was sequenced in a study of blood T cells in healthy people across ages. It was with a sample-barcoded 5' primer and a J-beta primer mix that a second PCR of about 6 to 12 cycles was run. TCRdb reanalysed the 5' RACE reads using MiXCR and keeps one entry per CDR3 protein. The sample carries approximately 690,000 distinct CDR3 sequences, around 41% recorded once. Sequencing input: blood. All receptors come from a man older than 75 in good health.

The CDR3 reads CASSQPPGDEQFF. The CDR3 DNA follows: TGTGCCAGCAGCCAACCCCCGGGCGATGAGCAGTTCTTC. The chain links TRBV12-3 or TRBV12-4 to TRBJ2-1, with D unresolved. This CDR3 is 13 amino acids long. V dropped 6 bases and J dropped 8 bases, with 14 bases sitting between them.

This chain joins TRBV7-2 and TRBJ2-7; 7 positions match TRBD2. Germline CDR1 is SGHTA and CDR2 is FQGNSA. CDR3 length: 16 amino acids. Trimming cost V 5 bases and J 1 base; bases outside gene matches: 11. The CDR3 sequence: CASSALGGGKSYEQYF. The CDR3 bases are TGTGCCAGCAGCGCACTGGGCGGGGGTAAATCCTACGAGCAGTACTTC.

This chain links TRBV15 with TRBJ2-3, with TRBD2 identical over 8 bases. Germline V gives CDR1 LNHNV, CDR2 YYDKDF (reference sequence). The CDR3 has 15 amino acids. V lost 0 bases to trimming and J lost 6 bases; unmatched junction nucleotides: 5. The CDR3 DNA reads as TGTGCCACCAGCAGAGATCGGGCTAGCGGGGATACGCAGTATTTT. Translation gives CATSRDRASGDTQYF.

The chain employs TRBV4-3 and TRBJ2-7; TRBD2 might be the D (6 bases). Trimming pared 4 bases from V and 4 bases from J, leaving 14 bases between. This CDR3 comprises 14 residues. Germline V gene lookup returns CDR1 LGHNA and CDR2 YSLEER. The CDR3 loop is CASSPSVSRYEQYF. The CDR3 coding sequence is TGCGCCAGCAGCCCTAGCGTGAGTAGGTACGAGCAGTACTTC.

This sequence joins TRBV21-1 and TRBJ2-1; TRBD1 is the table's D call and was not checked against the DNA. TRBV21-1 is designated a pseudogene. This CDR3 has 16 amino acids. The chain's CDR3 is CASSKSRTGYYNEQFF. The CDR3 nucleotides read TGTGCCAGCAGCAAATCTAGGACAGGGTATTACAATGAGCAGTTCTTC.

In this sample, this clonotype turned up a few times. The V gene is TRBV18, the J gene TRBJ2-7; no clear D. This CDR3 is built from 14 residues. Trimming cost V 1 base and J 1 base, with 8 bases left between them. Germline loops: CDR1 KGHSH, CDR2 LQKENI. The CDR3 loop is CASSPQTNSYEQYF. CDR3 DNA: TGTGCCAGCTCACCACAAACGAATTCCTACGAGCAGTACTTC. The full variable domain, with the rest looked up from reference TRBV18 and TRBJ2-7, is NAGVMQNPRHLVRRRGQEARLRCSPMKGHSHVYWYRQLPEEGLKFMVYLQKENIIDESGMPKERFSAEFPKEGPSILRIQQVVRGDSAAYFCASSPQTNSYEQYFGPGTRLTVT.

V and J are TRBV4-3 and TRBJ2-2; D call uncertain. Germline values: CDR1 LGHNA, CDR2 YSLEER. V lost 1 base and J 4 bases, leaving 13 bases between the germline ends. This CDR3 region has 16 residues. CDR3: CASSQVPGSLTGELFF. CDR3 bases: TGCGCCAGCAGCCAAGTGCCAGGTTCCCTCACCGGGGAGCTGTTTTTT.

J is TRBJ2-5 and V is TRBV12-3 or TRBV12-4, with D unclear. The better agreement between TRBJ2-7 and the DNA end casts doubt on the J call. CDR3 length: 13 amino acids. CDR3 sequence reads: CASSLLRHYEQYF. The CDR3 nucleotides are TGTGCCAGCAGTTTACTTAGACATTACGAGCAGTACTTC.

Notes on this clonotype: Being one base from a much bigger clone, this may be a read error. V is TRBV7-2 and J is TRBJ2-3; the match to TRBD2 covers 9 bases. This CDR3 is 14 amino acids long. From germline, CDR1 is SGHTA and CDR2 FQGNSA. The CDR3 bases are TGTGCCAGCAGGATAGCGGGAGCAGGTGATACGCGGTATTTT. Amino acid sequence: CASRIAGAGDTRYF.

The chain links TRBV6-5 to TRBJ2-4, with a tentative D call TRBD2 (5 bases). The ends were cut back, 2 bases at V and 13 bases at J, with 9 bases in the middle. Germline CDR1 and CDR2: MNHEY and SVGAGI. CDR3 length equals 11 residues. The DNA of the CDR3 is TGTGCCAGCAGTTACGAGGGTCGGCAGTACTTC. Its translation is CASSYEGRQYF.

This clonotype has a handful of counts. The chain recombines TRBV20-1 with TRBJ2-7; D not resolved. The CDR3 is 13 residues long. Germline CDR1 reads DFQATT; CDR2 reads SNEGSKA (reference sequence). V gave up 5 bases and J gave up 0 bases, with 11 bases separating them. The DNA of the CDR3 is TGCAGTGCTGTAACAGATGGCTCCTACGAGCAGTACTTC. Amino acids: CSAVTDGSYEQYF.

The sample holds a few counts of this clonotype. This rearrangement joins TRBV6-2 or TRBV6-3 to TRBJ2-1; 8 nucleotides agree with TRBD2. Germline V gene sequence: CDR1 MNHEY, CDR2 SVGEGT. The CDR3 has 14 residues. V lost 2 bases and J lost 4; bases outside the gene matches: 1. In nucleotides, the CDR3 is TGTGCCAGCAGTTACGCGGGAGGTTACAATGAGCAGTTCTTC. Amino acids: CASSYAGGYNEQFF.

This chain joins TRBV9 and TRBJ2-5, with 8 positions matching TRBD1. This CDR3 contains 15 residues. V dropped 4 bases and J dropped 2; count of bases not matched to a gene: 7. Germline values: CDR1 SGDLS, CDR2 YYNGEE. In DNA form, the CDR3 reads TGTGCCAGCAGCTTCAGGGGGCTTGGGCAAGAGACCCAGTACTTC. This encodes CASSFRGLGQETQYF.

This clonotype was observed once. The genes are TRBV29-1 and TRBJ1-1; TRBD1 might be the D (5 bases). CDR3 length: 13 amino acids. The germline V and J ends were trimmed by 1 base and 5 bases, with 11 bases remaining between them. Germline V gives CDR1 SQVTM, CDR2 ANQGSEA. CDR3 in DNA: TGCAGCGTTGAAGGGAGGGGAGAGACTGAAGCTTTCTTT. Translation gives CSVEGRGETEAFF.

J is TRBJ2-7 and V is TRBV11-2, with a possible D match to TRBD1 (6 bases). The CDR3 spans 18 residues. V lost 2 bases and J 1 base, leaving 21 bases between the germline ends. The germline CDR1 and CDR2 sequences are SGHAT and FQNNGV. CDR3 sequence: CASSLQTNHRARSYEQYF. The CDR3 DNA is TGTGCCAGCAGCTTACAGACCAACCACAGGGCCAGATCCTACGAGCAGTACTTC.

This clonotype was picked up many times. The chain combines TRBV6-5 with TRBJ2-3, with TRBD1 identical over 7 bases. The V segment lost 9 bases and the J segment 2 bases; nucleotides outside the gene matches: 8. The CDR3 is 14 amino acids. CDR1 MNHEY and CDR2 SVGAGI come from the germline V gene. CDR3 sequence (DNA): TGTGCCAGTCAGGAAGACAGGGTCACAGATACGCAGTATTTT. Protein sequence: CASQEDRVTDTQYF.

V is TRBV14 and J is TRBJ2-5; 8 nucleotides match TRBD2. CDR3 length: 15 residues. Germline V lookup: CDR1 SGHDN, CDR2 FVKESK. Trimming took 4 bases from V and 11 from J; bases not matched to a gene: 15. CDR3 in DNA: TGTGCCAGCAGCCCTCAGCGGGGGCGGAATAATGAGCAGTACTTC. Its translation is CASSPQRGRNNEQYF. The whole variable domain, remainder taken from reference TRBV14 and TRBJ2-5, is EAGVTQFPSHSVIEKGQTVTLRCDPISGHDNLYWYRRVMGKEIKFLLHFVKESKQDESGMPNNRFLAERTGGTYSTLKVQPAELEDSGVYFCASSPQRGRNNEQYFGPGTRLLVL.

This clonotype has a handful of counts. The chain uses TRBV7-2 and TRBJ1-5; maybe TRBD1 (6 bases). In germline, CDR1 is SGHTA, CDR2 FQGNSA. V was shortened by 2 bases and J by 4 bases, with 12 bases between the two germline ends. The CDR3 runs 15 residues. DNA of the CDR3: TGTGCCAGCAGCTTACAGGGGAATCAGAATCAGCCCCAGCATTTT. Protein sequence: CASSLQGNQNQPQHF.

The J gene is TRBJ1-1, the V gene TRBV7-9; TRBD1 is a possible D gene (5 bases). Germline-derived CDR1 and CDR2 are SEHNR and FQNEAQ (reference sequence). V was cut by 4 bases and J by 0 bases, with 12 bases left in between. This CDR3 comprises 15 residues. CDR3 residues: CASSSRQNMNTEAFF. CDR3 DNA sequence: TGTGCCAGCAGCTCAAGACAGAACATGAACACTGAAGCTTTCTTT.

This rearrangement joins TRBV5-1 to TRBJ2-5; tentative D call: TRBD1 (7 bases). CDR1 is SGHRS, CDR2 YFSETQ, per germline. This CDR3 comprises 15 residues. Between the trimmed V and J ends, which lost 1 base and 11 bases, there was a span of 21 bases. In DNA form, the CDR3 reads TGCGCCAGCAGCTTGCAGGGGGGCCGAGAGAATGAGCAGTACTTC. Residues: CASSLQGGRENEQYF. Full variable domain (missing parts from reference TRBV5-1 and TRBJ2-5): KAGVTQTPRYLIKTRGQQVTLSCSPISGHRSVSWYQQTPGQGLQFLFEYFSETQRNKGNFPGRFSGRQFSNSRSEMNVSTLELGDSALYLCASSLQGGRENEQYFGPGTRLLVL.

The rearrangement links TRBV10-2 to TRBJ2-7; D remains ambiguous. CDR3 length: 13 amino acids. Trimming cost V 5 bases and J 5 bases, with 13 bases left between them. Germline-derived CDR1 and CDR2 are WSHSY and SAAADI. CDR3 residues: CASSTGKLDEQYF. The DNA for the CDR3 is TGCGCCAGCAGTACCGGAAAGCTCGACGAGCAGTACTTC.

This chain connects TRBV12-3 or TRBV12-4 to TRBJ1-2, with 9 bases aligning to TRBD1. This CDR3 is 14 amino acids long. Unmatched junction bases numbered 5, after V lost 7 bases and J lost 2 bases. The CDR3 sequence: CASNDRGANYGYTF. DNA of the CDR3: TGTGCCAGCAACGACAGGGGGGCGAACTATGGCTACACCTTC.

This clonotype was counted only a few times. V is TRBV12-3 or TRBV12-4 and J is TRBJ1-5; TRBD1 agrees at 10 bases. The CDR3 is made up of 14 amino acids. Trimming removed 6 bases from V and 7 bases from J; junction bases left unmatched: 6. For the CDR3, the DNA is TGTGCCAGCAGAACCGGGACAGGGGAACAGCCCCAGCATTTT. Translating it yields CASRTGTGEQPQHF.

The chain couples TRBV7-2 to TRBJ2-2, with 9 nucleotides matching TRBD1. The V segment lost 5 bases and the J segment 6 bases; nucleotides outside the gene matches: 13. The germline V gene encodes CDR1 SGHTA and CDR2 FQGNSA. CDR3 length equals 17 residues. The CDR3 DNA sequence: TGTGCCAGCAGCCCAAGGGGGACAGGGAACGTCGCCGGGGAGCTGTTTTTT. Translating gives CASSPRGTGNVAGELFF.

There are many counts of this clonotype. The chain joins TRBV29-1 to TRBJ2-7, with 7 bases that match TRBD1. The CDR3 extends over 12 amino acids. V lost 8 bases, J lost 5 bases, and 9 bases stayed unmatched. Germline V gene sequence: CDR1 SQVTM, CDR2 ANQGSEA. DNA for the CDR3: TGCAGCATTATCGAGGGGGCGGACGAGCAGTACTTC. As protein: CSIIEGADEQYF.